This T cell receptor beta chain was documented in a study of technical replicates of blood from several donors. The assay was immunoSEQ multiplex PCR, and TCRdb's table has in-frame clones only and misses some. Among about 91,000 clones listed, under 95% were seen once. V lost 0 bases and J lost 4; bases outside the gene matches: 2. Per germline, CDR1 LNHNV and CDR2 YYDKDF (reference sequence). CDR3 length equals 15 residues. As concerns this clone: Additional DNA sequences in this sample encode the identical CDR3.

Sequencing was carried out using T cells isolated from PBMCs. The chain employs TRBV15 and TRBJ1-4; TRBD1 aligns across 7 bases. This clonotype was obtained from a human donor in good health. This CDR3 is CATSRDRQGNEKLFF. The CDR3 DNA reads as TGTGCCACCAGCAGAGATAGACAGGGTAATGAAAAACTGTTTTTT. The full variable domain, its missing parts supplied by reference TRBV15 and TRBJ1-4, is DAMVIQNPRYQVTQFGKPVTLSCSQTLNHNVMYWYQQKSSQAPKLLFHYYDKDFNNEADTPDNFQSRRPNTSFCFLDIRSPGLGDTAMYLCATSRDRQGNEKLFFGSGTQLSVL.